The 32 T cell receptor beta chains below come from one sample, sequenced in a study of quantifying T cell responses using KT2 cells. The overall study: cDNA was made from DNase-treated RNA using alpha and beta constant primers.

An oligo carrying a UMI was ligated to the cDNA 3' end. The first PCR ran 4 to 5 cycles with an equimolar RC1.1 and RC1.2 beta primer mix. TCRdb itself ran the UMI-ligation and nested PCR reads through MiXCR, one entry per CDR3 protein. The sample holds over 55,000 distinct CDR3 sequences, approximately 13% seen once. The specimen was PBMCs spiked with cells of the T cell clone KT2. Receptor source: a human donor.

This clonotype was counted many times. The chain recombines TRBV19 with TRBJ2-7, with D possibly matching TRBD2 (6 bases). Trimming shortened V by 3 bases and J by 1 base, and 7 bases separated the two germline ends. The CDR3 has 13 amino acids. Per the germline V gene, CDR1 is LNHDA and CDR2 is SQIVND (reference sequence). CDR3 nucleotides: TGTGCCAGTAGTATTCTAGCGTCCTACGAGCAGTACTTC. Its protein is CASSILASYEQYF.

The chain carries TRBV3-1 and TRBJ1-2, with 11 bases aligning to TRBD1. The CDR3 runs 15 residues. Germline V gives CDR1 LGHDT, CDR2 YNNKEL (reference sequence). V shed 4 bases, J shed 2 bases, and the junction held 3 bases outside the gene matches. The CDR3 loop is CASSPWDRGNYGYTF. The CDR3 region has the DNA TGTGCCAGCAGCCCATGGGACAGGGGGAACTATGGCTACACCTTC.

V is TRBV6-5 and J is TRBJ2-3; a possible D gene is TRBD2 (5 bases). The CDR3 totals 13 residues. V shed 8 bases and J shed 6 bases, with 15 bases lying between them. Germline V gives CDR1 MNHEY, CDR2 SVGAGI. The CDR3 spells CASASTVADTQYF. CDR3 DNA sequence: TGTGCCAGCGCTAGCACGGTCGCGGATACGCAGTATTTT.

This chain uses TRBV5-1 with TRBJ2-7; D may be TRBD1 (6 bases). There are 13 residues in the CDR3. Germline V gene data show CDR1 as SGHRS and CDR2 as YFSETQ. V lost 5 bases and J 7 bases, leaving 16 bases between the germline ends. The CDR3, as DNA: TGCGCCAGCAGACAGGGAAGTTCCGGGGAGCAGTACTTC. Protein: CASRQGSSGEQYF.

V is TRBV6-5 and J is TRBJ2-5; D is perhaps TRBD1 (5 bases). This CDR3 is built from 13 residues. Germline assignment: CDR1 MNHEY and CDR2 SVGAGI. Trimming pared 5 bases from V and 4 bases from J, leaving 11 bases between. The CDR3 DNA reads TGTGCCAGCAGTCGAAATAGGGGAGAGACCCAGTACTTC. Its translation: CASSRNRGETQYF.

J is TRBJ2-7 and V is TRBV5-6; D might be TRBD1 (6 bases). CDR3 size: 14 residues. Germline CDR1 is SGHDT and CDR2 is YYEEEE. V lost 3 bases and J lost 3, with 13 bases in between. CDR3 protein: CASSSDRHDYEQYF. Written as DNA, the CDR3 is TGTGCCAGCAGCTCGGACAGACATGACTACGAGCAGTACTTC.

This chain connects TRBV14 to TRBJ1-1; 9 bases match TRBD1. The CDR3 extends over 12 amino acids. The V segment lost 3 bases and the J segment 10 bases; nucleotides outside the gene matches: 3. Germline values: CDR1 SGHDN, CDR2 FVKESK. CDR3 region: CASSHMDRGAFF. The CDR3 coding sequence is TGTGCCAGCAGCCATATGGACAGGGGAGCTTTCTTT. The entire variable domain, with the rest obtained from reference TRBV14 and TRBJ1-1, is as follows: EAGVTQFPSHSVIEKGQTVTLRCDPISGHDNLYWYRRVMGKEIKFLLHFVKESKQDESGMPNNRFLAERTGGTYSTLKVQPAELEDSGVYFCASSHMDRGAFFGQGTRLTVV.

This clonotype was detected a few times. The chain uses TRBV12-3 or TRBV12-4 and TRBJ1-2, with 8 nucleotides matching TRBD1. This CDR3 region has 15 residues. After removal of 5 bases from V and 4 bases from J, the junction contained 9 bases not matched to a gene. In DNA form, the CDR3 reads TGTGCCAGCAGTCGTGAAGTGACAGGGGCCTATGGCTACACCTTC. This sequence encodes CASSREVTGAYGYTF.

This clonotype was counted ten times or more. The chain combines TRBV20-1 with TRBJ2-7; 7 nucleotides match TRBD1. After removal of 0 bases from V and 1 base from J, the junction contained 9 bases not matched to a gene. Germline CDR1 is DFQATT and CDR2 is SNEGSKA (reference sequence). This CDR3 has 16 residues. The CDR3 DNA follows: TGCAGTGCTAGAGAAATACCGGGACAGTCTTCCTACGAGCAGTACTTC. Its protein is CSAREIPGQSSYEQYF.

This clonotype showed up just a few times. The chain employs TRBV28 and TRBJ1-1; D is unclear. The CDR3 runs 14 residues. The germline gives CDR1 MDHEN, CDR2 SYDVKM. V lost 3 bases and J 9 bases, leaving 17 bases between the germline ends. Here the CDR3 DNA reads TGTGCCAGCAGTTTTAATGCAGTAGGTCAGAAAGCTTTCTTT. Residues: CASSFNAVGQKAFF.

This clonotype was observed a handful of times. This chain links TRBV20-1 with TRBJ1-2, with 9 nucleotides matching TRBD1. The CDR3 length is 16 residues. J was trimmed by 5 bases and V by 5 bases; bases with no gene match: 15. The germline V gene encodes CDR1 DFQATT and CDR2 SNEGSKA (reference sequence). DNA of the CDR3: TGCAGTGCTTCAAGCTCGGGGGACAGGGACAAGTATGGCTACACCTTC. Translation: CSASSSGDRDKYGYTF.

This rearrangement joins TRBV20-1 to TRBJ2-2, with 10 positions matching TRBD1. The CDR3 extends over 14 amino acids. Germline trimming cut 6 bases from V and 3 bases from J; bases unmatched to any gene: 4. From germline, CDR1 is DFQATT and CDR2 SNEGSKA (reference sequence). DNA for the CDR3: TGCAGTGCGGGACAGGGGTCGGACACCGGGGAGCTGTTTTTT. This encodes CSAGQGSDTGELFF.

CDR3 amino acids: CASTSTRTGVINEQFF. The CDR3 DNA reads TGTGCCAGCACCTCAACCAGGACAGGGGTAATCAATGAGCAGTTCTTC. The V call is TRBV6-6, the J call TRBJ2-1, with 9 nucleotides matching TRBD1. The germline V gene encodes CDR1 MNHNY and CDR2 SVGAGI (reference sequence). J lost 6 bases, V lost 7 bases, and 13 bases had no gene match. This CDR3 is built from 16 residues.

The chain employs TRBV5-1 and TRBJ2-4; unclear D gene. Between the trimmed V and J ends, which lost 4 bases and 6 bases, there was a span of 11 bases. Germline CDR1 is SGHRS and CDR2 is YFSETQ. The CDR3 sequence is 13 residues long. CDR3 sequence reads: CASSGLDLNIQYF. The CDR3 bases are TGCGCCAGCAGCGGGCTAGATCTAAACATTCAGTACTTC.

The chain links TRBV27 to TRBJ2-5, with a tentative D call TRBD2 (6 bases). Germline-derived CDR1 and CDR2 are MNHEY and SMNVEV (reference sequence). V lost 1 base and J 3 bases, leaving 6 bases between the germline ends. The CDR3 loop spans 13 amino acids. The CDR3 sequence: CASSLWGEETQYF. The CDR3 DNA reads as TGTGCCAGCAGTTTATGGGGGGAAGAGACCCAGTACTTC.

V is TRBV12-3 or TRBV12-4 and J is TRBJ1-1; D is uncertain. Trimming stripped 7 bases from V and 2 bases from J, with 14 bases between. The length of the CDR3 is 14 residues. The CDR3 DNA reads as TGTGCCAGCAAAGGAGGCTTATTAAACACTGAAGCTTTCTTT. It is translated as CASKGGLLNTEAFF.

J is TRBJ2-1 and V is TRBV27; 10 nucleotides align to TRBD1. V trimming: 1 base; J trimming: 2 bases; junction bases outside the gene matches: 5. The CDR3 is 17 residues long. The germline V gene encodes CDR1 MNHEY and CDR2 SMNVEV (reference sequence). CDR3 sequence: CASSLWAGTGAYNEQFF. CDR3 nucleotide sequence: TGTGCCAGCAGTTTATGGGCCGGGACAGGGGCCTACAATGAGCAGTTCTTC.

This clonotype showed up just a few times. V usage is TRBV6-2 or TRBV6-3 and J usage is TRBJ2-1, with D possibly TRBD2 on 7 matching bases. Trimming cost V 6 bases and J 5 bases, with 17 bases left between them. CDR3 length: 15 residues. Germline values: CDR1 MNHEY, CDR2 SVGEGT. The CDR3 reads CASSSDWGGDNEQFF. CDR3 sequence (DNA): TGTGCCAGCAGCAGCGATTGGGGGGGCGACAATGAGCAGTTCTTC.

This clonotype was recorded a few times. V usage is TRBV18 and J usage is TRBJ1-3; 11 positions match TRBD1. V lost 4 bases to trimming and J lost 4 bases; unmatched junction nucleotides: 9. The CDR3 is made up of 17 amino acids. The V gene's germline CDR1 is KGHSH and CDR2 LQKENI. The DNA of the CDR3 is TGTGCCAGCTCACGGGCCCCTGGACAGGGGGCAGGAAACACCATATATTTT. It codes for CASSRAPGQGAGNTIYF. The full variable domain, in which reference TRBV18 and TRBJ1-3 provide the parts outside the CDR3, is NAGVMQNPRHLVRRRGQEARLRCSPMKGHSHVYWYRQLPEEGLKFMVYLQKENIIDESGMPKERFSAEFPKEGPSILRIQQVVRGDSAAYFCASSRAPGQGAGNTIYFGEGSWLTVV.

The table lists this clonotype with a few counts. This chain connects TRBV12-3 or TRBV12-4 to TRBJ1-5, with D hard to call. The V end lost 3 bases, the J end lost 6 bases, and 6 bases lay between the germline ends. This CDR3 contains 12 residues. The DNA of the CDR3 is TGTGCCAGCAGTTTCCGCGGTCAGCCCCAGCATTTT. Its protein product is CASSFRGQPQHF.

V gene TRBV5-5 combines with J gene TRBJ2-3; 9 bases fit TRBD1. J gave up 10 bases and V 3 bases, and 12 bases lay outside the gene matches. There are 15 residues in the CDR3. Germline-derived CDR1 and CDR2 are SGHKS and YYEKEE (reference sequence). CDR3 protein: CASSSGQGRHFPQYF. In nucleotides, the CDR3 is TGTGCCAGCAGCTCGGGACAGGGACGACATTTCCCGCAGTATTTT.

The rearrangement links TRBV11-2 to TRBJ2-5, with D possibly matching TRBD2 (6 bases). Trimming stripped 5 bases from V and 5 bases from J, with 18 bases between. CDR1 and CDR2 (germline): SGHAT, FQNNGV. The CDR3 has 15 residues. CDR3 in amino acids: CASSLTLRGLETQYF. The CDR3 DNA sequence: TGTGCCAGCAGCCTTACTTTGCGGGGACTGGAGACCCAGTACTTC.

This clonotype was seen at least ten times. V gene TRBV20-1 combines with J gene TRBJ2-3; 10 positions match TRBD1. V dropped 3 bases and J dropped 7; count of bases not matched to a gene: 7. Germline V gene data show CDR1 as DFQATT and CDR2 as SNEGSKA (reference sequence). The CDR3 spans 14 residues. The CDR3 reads CSASLDRGRNTQYF. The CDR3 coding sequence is TGCAGTGCTAGCCTCGACAGGGGGCGGAATACGCAGTATTTT.

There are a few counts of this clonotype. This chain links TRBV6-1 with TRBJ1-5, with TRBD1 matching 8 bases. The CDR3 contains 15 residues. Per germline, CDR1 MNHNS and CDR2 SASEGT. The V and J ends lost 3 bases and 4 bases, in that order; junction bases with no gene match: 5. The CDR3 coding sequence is TGTGCCAGCAGTGATCCGACAGGGGTAAATCAGCCCCAGCATTTT. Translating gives CASSDPTGVNQPQHF.

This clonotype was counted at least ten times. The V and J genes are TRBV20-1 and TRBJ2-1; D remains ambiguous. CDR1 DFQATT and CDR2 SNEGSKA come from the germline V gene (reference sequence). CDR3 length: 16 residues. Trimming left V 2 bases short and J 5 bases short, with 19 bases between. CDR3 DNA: TGCAGTGCTAGATGGGCGCAGAGTTGGCCCAACAATGAGCAGTTCTTC. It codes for CSARWAQSWPNNEQFF.

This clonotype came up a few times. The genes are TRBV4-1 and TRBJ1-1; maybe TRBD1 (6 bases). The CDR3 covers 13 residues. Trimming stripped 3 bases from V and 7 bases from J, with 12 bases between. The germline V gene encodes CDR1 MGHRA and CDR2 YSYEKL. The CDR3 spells CASSQGGGGEAFF. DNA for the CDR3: TGCGCCAGCAGCCAGGGGGGAGGGGGTGAAGCTTTCTTT.

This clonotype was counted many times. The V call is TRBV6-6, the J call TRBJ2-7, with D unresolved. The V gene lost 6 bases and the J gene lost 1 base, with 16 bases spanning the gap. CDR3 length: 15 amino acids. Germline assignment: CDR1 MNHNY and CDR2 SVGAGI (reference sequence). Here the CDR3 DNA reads TGTGCCAGCAGCCCTCCCGAGGACGGATCCTACGAGCAGTACTTC. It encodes CASSPPEDGSYEQYF.

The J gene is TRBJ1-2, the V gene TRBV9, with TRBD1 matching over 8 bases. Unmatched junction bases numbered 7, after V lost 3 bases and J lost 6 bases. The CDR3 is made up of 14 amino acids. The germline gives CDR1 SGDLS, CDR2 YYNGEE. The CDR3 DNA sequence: TGTGCCAGCAGCGATGCAGGGGGCTCGGATGGCTACACCTTC. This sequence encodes CASSDAGGSDGYTF.

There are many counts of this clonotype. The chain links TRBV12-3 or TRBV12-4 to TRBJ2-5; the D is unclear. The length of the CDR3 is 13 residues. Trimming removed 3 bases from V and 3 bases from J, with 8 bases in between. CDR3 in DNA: TGTGCCAGCAGTTTTAGGGCCAAAGAGACCCAGTACTTC. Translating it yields CASSFRAKETQYF.

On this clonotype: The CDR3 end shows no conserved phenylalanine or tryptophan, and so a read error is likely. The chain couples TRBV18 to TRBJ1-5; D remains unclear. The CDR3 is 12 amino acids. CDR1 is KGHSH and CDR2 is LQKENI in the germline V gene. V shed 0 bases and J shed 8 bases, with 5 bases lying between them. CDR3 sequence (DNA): TGTGCCAGCTCACCACCCGGTGAGCCCCAGCATTTA. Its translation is CASSPPGEPQHL.

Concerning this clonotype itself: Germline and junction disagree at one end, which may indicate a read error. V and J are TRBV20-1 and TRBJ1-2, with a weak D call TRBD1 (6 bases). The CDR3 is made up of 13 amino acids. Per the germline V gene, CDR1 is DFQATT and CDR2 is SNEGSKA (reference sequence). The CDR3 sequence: CSSNRGGSYGYNF. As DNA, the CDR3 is TGCAGTTCCAACCGAGGGGGGTCATATGGCTACAACTTC.

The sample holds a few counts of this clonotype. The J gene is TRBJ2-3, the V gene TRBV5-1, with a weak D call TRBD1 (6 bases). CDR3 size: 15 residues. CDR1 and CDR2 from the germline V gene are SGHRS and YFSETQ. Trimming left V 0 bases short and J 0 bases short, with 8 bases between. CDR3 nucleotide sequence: TGCGCCAGCAGCTTGGAGGGGGTGAGCACAGATACGCAGTATTTT. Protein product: CASSLEGVSTDTQYF.